Sequencing of this T cell receptor (beta chain) was carried out in a study of blood T cells in healthy people across ages. This CDR3 comprises 12 residues. Germline assignment: CDR1 MNHNY and CDR2 SVGAGI (reference sequence). With V trimmed by 10 bases and J by 2 bases, 4 bases remained unmatched. This clonotype was counted many times. A sample-barcoded 5' primer and a J-beta primer mix were used in a second PCR of roughly 7 to 11 cycles. A template-switch adaptor that had 12 random nucleotides put a tag on each cDNA molecule. TCRdb independently ran MiXCR on the 5' RACE reads; one entry per CDR3 protein. The table records about 1.6 million distinct CDR3 sequences, roughly 32% of them present only once.

The TCR was taken from a woman in her 30s in good health. Material for sequencing was blood. The V gene is TRBV6-6, the J gene TRBJ1-2; TRBD1 aligns across 7 bases. As DNA, the CDR3 is TGTGCCACGCGACAGGGCAACTATGGCTACACCTTC. Its protein is CATRQGNYGYTF.